The 27 T cell receptor beta chains below all came from one sample that was sequenced in a study of blood T cells in healthy people across ages. A J-beta primer mix and a sample-barcoded 5' primer were used in a second PCR of roughly 7 to 12 cycles. TCRdb recomputed calls from the 5' RACE reads with MiXCR, one row per CDR3 protein. This table has 600,000 to 850,000 distinct CDR3 sequences, around 46% appearing once. Material for sequencing was blood. These receptor sequences come from a woman aged 55-69 years in good health.

This clonotype showed up many times. The chain is built from TRBV2 and TRBJ2-1, with 11 bases aligning to TRBD2. The CDR3 is 17 amino acids. Germline trimming cut 6 bases from V and 3 bases from J; bases unmatched to any gene: 10. Per the germline V gene, CDR1 is SNHLY and CDR2 is FYNNEI. The CDR3, as DNA: TGTGCCAGCAGGAAGCAGTGGGGACTAGCGGACTACAATGAGCAGTTCTTC. It encodes CASRKQWGLADYNEQFF.

This clonotype was counted at least ten times. This rearrangement joins TRBV29-1 to TRBJ2-1; 7 nucleotides align to TRBD2. Losses at the gene ends were 7 bases for V and 8 bases for J; bases not matched to a gene: 8. This CDR3 is 12 amino acids long. The germline CDR1 and CDR2 sequences are SQVTM and ANQGSEA. Written as DNA, the CDR3 is TGCAGCGGAACAAGGGAGGGTGATGAGCAGTTCTTC. Translating gives CSGTREGDEQFF.

This clonotype was seen only a few times. The chain uses TRBV20-1 and TRBJ2-3; D is undetermined. Trimming took off 4 bases at V and 6 bases at J, with 8 bases between the two ends. This CDR3 has 11 residues. Looked up from germline, CDR1 is DFQATT and CDR2 is SNEGSKA (reference sequence). The CDR3 reads CSATTVDTQYF. As DNA, the CDR3 is TGCAGTGCTACGACGGTGGATACGCAGTATTTT.

Regarding this clonotype: Relative to the germline gene, one junction end is altered; a read error may explain this. J is TRBJ2-3 and V is TRBV11-1, with unresolved D. Germline CDR1 reads SGHAT; CDR2 reads FQDESV (reference sequence). This CDR3 contains 15 residues. The CDR3 here is CASSPIGPPGDMQYF. CDR3 nucleotide sequence: TGTGCCAGCAGCCCTATCGGGCCCCCCGGAGATATGCAGTATTTT.

The chain couples TRBV4-1 to TRBJ2-7, with D unresolved. CDR3 size: 15 residues. V was pared by 0 bases and J by 2 bases, with 11 bases between. The germline CDR1 and CDR2 sequences are MGHRA and YSYEKL. DNA of the CDR3: TGCGCCAGCAGCCAAGATAGTCGGGCCCCCTACGAGCAGTACTTC. Its protein product is CASSQDSRAPYEQYF.

This rearrangement joins TRBV7-9 to TRBJ2-7; D is possibly TRBD2 (5 bases). Trimming left V 5 bases short and J 3 bases short, with 14 bases between. Per germline, CDR1 SEHNR and CDR2 FQNEAQ (reference sequence). The CDR3 is made up of 14 amino acids. The CDR3 DNA is TGTGCCAGCAGCCCCGCTAGCAGTGGCTACGAGCAGTACTTC. Encoded protein: CASSPASSGYEQYF.

This clonotype was seen only a few times. The chain employs TRBV28 and TRBJ2-3; TRBD2 matches at 7 bases. Looked up from germline, CDR1 is MDHEN and CDR2 is SYDVKM. V gave up 2 bases and J gave up 3 bases; unmatched junction bases: 5. This CDR3 comprises 15 residues. In DNA, the CDR3 is TGTGCCAGCAGTTTAGGGGGGAGGGCGACAGATACGCAGTATTTT. Translating gives CASSLGGRATDTQYF. Drawing the rest from reference TRBV28 and TRBJ2-3, the complete variable domain is DVKVTQSSRYLVKRTGEKVFLECVQDMDHENMFWYRQDPGLGLRLIYFSYDVKMKEKGDIPEGYSVSREKKERFSLILESASTNQTSMYLCASSLGGRATDTQYFGPGTRLTVL.

This clonotype showed up many times. CDR3 amino acids: CASSPQLGEKLFF. DNA of the CDR3: TGTGCCAGCAGTCCCCAACTTGGAGAAAAACTGTTTTTT. The V and J genes are TRBV12-3 or TRBV12-4 and TRBJ1-4; no clear D. Between the trimmed V and J ends, which lost 5 bases and 8 bases, there was a span of 12 bases. The CDR3 loop spans 13 amino acids.

The chain is built from TRBV12-3 or TRBV12-4 and TRBJ2-1; 8 bases line up with TRBD1. This CDR3 has 16 residues. The ends lost 6 bases at V and 10 bases at J; junction bases unmatched: 17. CDR3 DNA: TGTGCCAGCAGAAAGAGGACAGGGATAGGAATCAAGGAGCAGTTCTTC. It encodes CASRKRTGIGIKEQFF.

The chain recombines TRBV28 with TRBJ2-1; 7 bases line up with TRBD1. Germline V gives CDR1 MDHEN, CDR2 SYDVKM. The CDR3 is made up of 14 amino acids. The trim removed 8 bases at V and 0 bases at J, leaving 4 bases unmatched. CDR3 residues: CASVGGGSYNEQFF. CDR3 coding DNA: TGTGCCAGCGTAGGGGGCGGCTCCTACAATGAGCAGTTCTTC.

There are a few counts of this clonotype. The V and J genes are TRBV18 and TRBJ2-5, with TRBD2 identical over 8 bases. CDR1 and CDR2 from the germline V gene are KGHSH and LQKENI. The CDR3 has 18 residues. V lost 3 bases, J lost 0 bases, and 12 bases stayed unmatched. In DNA, the CDR3 is TGTGCCAGCTCACCTCTTGTAGTAGCGGGAATGTACCAAGAGACCCAGTACTTC. Translated, it gives CASSPLVVAGMYQETQYF.

A note on this clonotype: A junction end diverges from the germline sequence, so it may reflect a read error. The V and J genes are TRBV7-7 and TRBJ2-3; 8 positions match TRBD2. The CDR3 spans 16 residues. Germline assignment: CDR1 SSHAT and CDR2 FNYEAQ (reference sequence). CDR3 sequence (DNA): TGTGCCAGCAGTGAGGGAACTAGCGGCTCCACAGATATGCAGTATTTT. This encodes CASSEGTSGSTDMQYF.

The DNA for the CDR3 is TGTGCCAGCAGTACCCGGGACACTGCCTACGAGCAGTACTTC. Protein product: CASSTRDTAYEQYF. The rearrangement links TRBV6-5 to TRBJ2-7; D is perhaps TRBD1 (6 bases). The CDR3 is 14 amino acids. V was shortened by 5 bases and J by 2 bases, with 13 bases between the two germline ends. CDR1 is MNHEY and CDR2 is SVGAGI in the germline V gene.

A single count supports this clonotype. The V call is TRBV14, the J call TRBJ2-4; D uncertain. The DNA matches TRBJ2-7 better at its end, which makes the J call doubtful. In germline, CDR1 is SGHDN, CDR2 FVKESK. The CDR3 has 14 residues. The CDR3 region has the DNA TGTGCCAGCAGCCAAGCCTTGGATAACAACGAGCAGTACTTC. As protein: CASSQALDNNEQYF.

The chain is built from TRBV12-3 or TRBV12-4 and TRBJ2-5; 7 nucleotides agree with TRBD2. The J call may not be correct, given that the DNA end is closer to TRBJ2-7. This CDR3 spans 15 amino acids. CDR3 sequence reads: CASSSLSGGGYEQYF. The CDR3 DNA is TGTGCCAGCAGTTCCTTAAGTGGGGGGGGGTACGAGCAGTACTTC.

This clonotype was picked up a small number of times. This chain joins TRBV7-2 and TRBJ1-1; D possibly corresponds to TRBD1 (5 bases). V was clipped by 11 bases and J by 5 bases, with 18 bases between them. The CDR3 is made up of 13 amino acids. From germline, CDR1 is SGHTA and CDR2 FQGNSA. The CDR3 reads CAGGWGTGTEAFF. CDR3 DNA: TGTGCCGGCGGATGGGGCACGGGTACTGAAGCTTTCTTT.

The chain uses TRBV7-2 and TRBJ2-5; D remains unclear. Trimming took 1 base from V and 2 from J, leaving 11 bases between them. Germline values: CDR1 SGHTA, CDR2 FQGNSA. This CDR3 spans 15 amino acids. CDR3 DNA: TGTGCCAGCAGCTTAGTCCCGGTACCTCAAGAGACCCAGTACTTC. This translates into CASSLVPVPQETQYF.

This clonotype was seen a few times. The chain recombines TRBV9 with TRBJ2-6; TRBD1 matches at 12 bases. The CDR3 runs to 17 residues. The J segment lost 3 bases and the V segment lost 7 bases, leaving 8 bases of the junction unmatched. Germline V gene sequence: CDR1 SGDLS, CDR2 YYNGEE. Here the CDR3 reads CASRPGQGASGANVLTF. CDR3 sequence (DNA): TGTGCCAGCCGTCCGGGACAGGGGGCGAGTGGGGCCAACGTCCTGACTTTC.

This clonotype came up many times. The J gene is TRBJ2-7, the V gene TRBV29-1; 7 bases match TRBD1. Per germline, CDR1 SQVTM and CDR2 ANQGSEA. V was clipped by 6 bases and J by 9 bases; unmatched bases: 8. The length of the CDR3 is 11 residues. The CDR3 coding sequence is TGCAGCGTGAACAGGGGACAAACGCAGTACTTC. This gives the protein CSVNRGQTQYF.

This chain connects TRBV7-3 to TRBJ2-7; maybe TRBD1 (8 bases). From germline, CDR1 is SGHTA and CDR2 FQGTGA. The V gene lost 2 bases and the J gene lost 7 bases, with 18 bases spanning the gap. The CDR3 has 15 residues. The CDR3 here is CASSLPQGDYNEQYF. Here the CDR3 DNA reads TGTGCCAGCAGCTTACCACAGGGGGACTACAATGAGCAGTACTTC.

This clonotype was counted between two and nine times. This chain uses TRBV30 with TRBJ2-7, with 8 bases lining up with TRBD1. V lost 2 bases, J lost 6 bases, and 3 bases stayed unmatched. This CDR3 has 12 residues. Germline-derived CDR1 and CDR2 are GTSNPN and SVGIG (reference sequence). The CDR3 DNA reads as TGTGCCTGGAGTTGGACAGGGATCGAGCAGTACTTC. Translated: CAWSWTGIEQYF.

This clonotype was picked up a small number of times. The CDR3 DNA follows: TGCGCCAGCAGCCAACAGGGAGCGGAGCAGTACTTC. Translation gives CASSQQGAEQYF. V usage is TRBV4-1 and J usage is TRBJ2-7; D is perhaps TRBD1 or TRBD2 (5 bases each). V lost 2 bases to trimming and J lost 7 bases, with 9 bases between them. The CDR3 spans 12 residues. CDR1 is MGHRA, CDR2 YSYEKL, per germline.

With regard to this clonotype: Germline and junction disagree at one end, which may indicate a read error. V gene TRBV4-2 combines with J gene TRBJ2-7; 14 nucleotides align to TRBD2. The CDR3 is made up of 15 amino acids. Germline V gives CDR1 LGHNA, CDR2 YNFKEQ. CDR3 loop: CTSSQGTSGSYEQYF. Here the CDR3 DNA reads TGTACCAGCAGCCAAGGGACTAGCGGGAGTTACGAGCAGTACTTC.

J is TRBJ1-1 and V is TRBV12-3 or TRBV12-4, with TRBD1 identical over 7 bases. Trimming took 4 bases from V and 1 from J; bases not matched to a gene: 3. CDR3 size: 14 residues. The CDR3 region is CASSWDRPNTEAFF. CDR3 DNA: TGTGCCAGCAGTTGGGACAGACCGAACACTGAAGCTTTCTTT.

This clonotype has more than one count but fewer than ten. The chain carries TRBV11-1 and TRBJ2-5; 9 bases map to TRBD1. Germline CDR1 and CDR2: SGHAT and FQDESV (reference sequence). CDR3 size: 16 residues. V dropped 6 bases and J dropped 3; count of bases not matched to a gene: 11. The CDR3 loop is CASSETGGAGKETQYF. CDR3 coding DNA: TGTGCCAGCAGTGAAACAGGGGGCGCTGGGAAAGAGACCCAGTACTTC. Filled out from reference TRBV11-1 and TRBJ2-5, the complete variable domain reads EAEVAQSPRYKITEKSQAVAFWCDPISGHATLYWYRQILGQGPELLVQFQDESVVDDSQLPKDRFSAERLKGVDSTLKIQPAELGDSAMYLCASSETGGAGKETQYFGPGTRLLVL.

This clonotype turned up a few times. The genes are TRBV27 and TRBJ1-2; no clear D gene. This CDR3 is built from 10 residues. V dropped 7 bases and J dropped 6 bases, with 6 bases sitting between them. CDR1 is MNHEY and CDR2 is SMNVEV in the germline V gene (reference sequence). The DNA for the CDR3 is TGTGCCAGCAAAGGAGATGGCTACACCTTC. It yields the protein CASKGDGYTF.

This chain connects TRBV20-1 to TRBJ1-6; D may be TRBD1 (6 bases). This CDR3 comprises 14 residues. The V end was cut by 3 bases, the J end by 10 bases, with 16 bases between. Germline V gene data show CDR1 as DFQATT and CDR2 as SNEGSKA (reference sequence). The CDR3 nucleotides read TGCAGTGCTAGGGACAGTGGGTTAGGATCACCCCTCCACTTT. Its translation is CSARDSGLGSPLHF.